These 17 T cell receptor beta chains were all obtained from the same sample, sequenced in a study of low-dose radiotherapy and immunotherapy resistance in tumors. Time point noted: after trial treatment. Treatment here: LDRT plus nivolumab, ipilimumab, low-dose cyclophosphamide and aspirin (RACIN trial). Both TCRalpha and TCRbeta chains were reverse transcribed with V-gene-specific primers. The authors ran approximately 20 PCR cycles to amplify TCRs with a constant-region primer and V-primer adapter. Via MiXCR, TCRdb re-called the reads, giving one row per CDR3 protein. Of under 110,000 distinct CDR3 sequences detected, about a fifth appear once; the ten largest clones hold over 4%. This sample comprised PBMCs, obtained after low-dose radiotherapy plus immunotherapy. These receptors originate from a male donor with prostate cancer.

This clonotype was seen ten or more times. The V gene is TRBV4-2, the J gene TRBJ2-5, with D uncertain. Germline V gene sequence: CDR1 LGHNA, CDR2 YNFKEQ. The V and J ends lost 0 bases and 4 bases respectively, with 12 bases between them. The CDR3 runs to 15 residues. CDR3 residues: CASSQEDLVGETQYF. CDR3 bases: TGTGCCAGCAGCCAAGAAGACCTAGTAGGAGAGACCCAGTACTTC.

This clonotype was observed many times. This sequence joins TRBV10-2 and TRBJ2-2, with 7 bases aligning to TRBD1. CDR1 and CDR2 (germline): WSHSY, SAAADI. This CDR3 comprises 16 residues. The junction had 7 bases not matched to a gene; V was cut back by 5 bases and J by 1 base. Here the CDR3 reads CASSFTGTENTGELFF. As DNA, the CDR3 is TGCGCCAGCAGTTTTACCGGGACAGAGAACACCGGGGAGCTGTTTTTT.

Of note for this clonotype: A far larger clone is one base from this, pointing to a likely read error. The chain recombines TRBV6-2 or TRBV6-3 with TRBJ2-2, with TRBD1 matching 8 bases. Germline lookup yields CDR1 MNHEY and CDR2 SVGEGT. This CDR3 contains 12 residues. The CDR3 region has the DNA TGTGCCACCCGACAGGGGCCTTGGGAGCCGTTTTTT. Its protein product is CATRQGPWEPFF.

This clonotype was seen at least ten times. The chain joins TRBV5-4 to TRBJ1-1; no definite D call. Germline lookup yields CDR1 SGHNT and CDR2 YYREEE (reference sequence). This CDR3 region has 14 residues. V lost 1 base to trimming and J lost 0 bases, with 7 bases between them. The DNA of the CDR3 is TGTGCCAGCAGCTTGAGGGAATTGAACACTGAAGCTTTCTTT. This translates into CASSLRELNTEAFF.

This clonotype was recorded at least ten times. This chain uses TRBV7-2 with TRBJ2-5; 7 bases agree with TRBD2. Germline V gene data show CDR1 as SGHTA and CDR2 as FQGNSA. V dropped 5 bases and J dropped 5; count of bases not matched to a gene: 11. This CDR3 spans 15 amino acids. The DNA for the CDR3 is TGTGCCAGCAGCCGCGGGGTAGCGGGTTGGGAGACCCAGTACTTC. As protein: CASSRGVAGWETQYF.

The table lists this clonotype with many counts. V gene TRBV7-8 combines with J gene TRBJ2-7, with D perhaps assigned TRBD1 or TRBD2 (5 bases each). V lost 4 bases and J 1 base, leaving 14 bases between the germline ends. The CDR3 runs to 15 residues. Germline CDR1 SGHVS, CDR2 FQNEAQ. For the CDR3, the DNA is TGTGCCAGCAGCTGGGACGGCGGTTGGTCCTACGAGCAGTACTTC. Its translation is CASSWDGGWSYEQYF.

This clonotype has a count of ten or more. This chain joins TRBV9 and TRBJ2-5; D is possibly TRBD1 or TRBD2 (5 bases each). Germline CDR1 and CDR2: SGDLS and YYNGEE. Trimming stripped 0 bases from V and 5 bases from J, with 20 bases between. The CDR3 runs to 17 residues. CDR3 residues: CASSVGGATTLGETQYF. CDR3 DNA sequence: TGTGCCAGCAGCGTAGGAGGGGCGACCACCCTGGGGGAGACCCAGTACTTC.

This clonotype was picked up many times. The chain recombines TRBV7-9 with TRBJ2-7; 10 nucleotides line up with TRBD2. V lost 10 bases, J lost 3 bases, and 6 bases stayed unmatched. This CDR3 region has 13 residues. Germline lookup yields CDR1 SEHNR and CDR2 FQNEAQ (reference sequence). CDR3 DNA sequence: TGTGCCACCTCTAGCGGGGGAGTCTACGAGCAGTACTTC. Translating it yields CATSSGGVYEQYF. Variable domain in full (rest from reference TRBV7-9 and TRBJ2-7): DTGVSQNPRHKITKRGQNVTFRCDPISEHNRLYWYRQTLGQGPEFLTYFQNEAQLEKSRLLSDRFSAERPKGSFSTLEIQRTEQGDSAMYLCATSSGGVYEQYFGPGTRLTVT.

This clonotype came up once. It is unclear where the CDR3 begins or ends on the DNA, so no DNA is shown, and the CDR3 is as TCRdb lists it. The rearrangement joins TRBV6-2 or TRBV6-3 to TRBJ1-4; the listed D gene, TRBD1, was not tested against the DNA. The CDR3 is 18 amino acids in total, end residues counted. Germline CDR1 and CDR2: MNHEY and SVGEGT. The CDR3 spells CASSYQAPGATNEKLFFF.

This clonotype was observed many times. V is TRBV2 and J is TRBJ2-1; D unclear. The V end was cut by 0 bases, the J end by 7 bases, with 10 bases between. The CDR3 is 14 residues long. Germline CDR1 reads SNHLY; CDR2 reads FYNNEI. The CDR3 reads CASSEARYGNEQFF. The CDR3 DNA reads TGTGCCAGCAGTGAAGCAAGGTACGGGAATGAGCAGTTCTTC.

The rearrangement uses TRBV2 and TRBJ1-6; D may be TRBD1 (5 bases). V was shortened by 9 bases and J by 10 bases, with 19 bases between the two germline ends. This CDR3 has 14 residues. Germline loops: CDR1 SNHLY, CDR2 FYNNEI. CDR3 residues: CARGVGGEISPLHF. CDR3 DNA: TGTGCCAGAGGGGTAGGTGGTGAGATATCACCCCTCCACTTT. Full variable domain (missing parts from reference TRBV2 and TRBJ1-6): EPEVTQTPSHQVTQMGQEVILRCVPISNHLYFYWYRQILGQKVEFLVSFYNNEISEKSEIFDDQFSVERPDGSNFTLKIRSTKLEDSAMYFCARGVGGEISPLHFGNGTRLTVT.

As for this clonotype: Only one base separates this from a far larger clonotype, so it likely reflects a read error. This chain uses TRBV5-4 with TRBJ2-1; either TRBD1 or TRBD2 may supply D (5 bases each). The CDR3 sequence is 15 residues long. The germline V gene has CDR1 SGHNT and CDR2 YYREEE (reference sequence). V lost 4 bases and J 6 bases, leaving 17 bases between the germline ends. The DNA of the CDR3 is TGTGCCAGCAGCGTGACCGGGACGGTCAGCAATGAGCAGTTCTTC. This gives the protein CASSVTGTVSNEQFF.

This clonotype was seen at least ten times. CDR3 in amino acids: CASSIPRQGTDTQYF. The CDR3 bases are TGTGCCAGTAGTATCCCTCGGCAGGGCACAGATACGCAGTATTTT. The chain couples TRBV19 to TRBJ2-3; the D is unclear. V was shortened by 3 bases and J by 1 base, with 11 bases between the two germline ends. Germline-derived CDR1 and CDR2 are LNHDA and SQIVND (reference sequence). The CDR3 has 15 residues. Supplemented by reference TRBV19 and TRBJ2-3, the full variable domain reads DGGITQSPKYLFRKEGQNVTLSCEQNLNHDAMYWYRQDPGQGLRLIYYSQIVNDFQKGDIAEGYSVSREKKESFPLTVTSAQKNPTAFYLCASSIPRQGTDTQYFGPGTRLTVL.

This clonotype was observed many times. CDR3 amino acids: CASSKPRGRTGELFF. The CDR3 DNA reads TGTGCCAGTAGTAAGCCCAGGGGCAGGACCGGGGAGCTGTTTTTT. The chain has TRBV19 and TRBJ2-2; D is perhaps TRBD1 (6 bases). V was clipped by 4 bases and J by 5 bases, with 14 bases between them. The CDR3 extends over 15 amino acids. The germline gives CDR1 LNHDA, CDR2 SQIVND (reference sequence).

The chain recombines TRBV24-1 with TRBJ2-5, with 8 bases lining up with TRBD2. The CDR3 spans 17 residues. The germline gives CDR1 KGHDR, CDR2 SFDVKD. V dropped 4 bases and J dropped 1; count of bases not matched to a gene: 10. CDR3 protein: CATSDRERERTQETQYF. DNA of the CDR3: TGTGCCACCAGTGACCGTGAGCGGGAGCGGACCCAAGAGACCCAGTACTTC.

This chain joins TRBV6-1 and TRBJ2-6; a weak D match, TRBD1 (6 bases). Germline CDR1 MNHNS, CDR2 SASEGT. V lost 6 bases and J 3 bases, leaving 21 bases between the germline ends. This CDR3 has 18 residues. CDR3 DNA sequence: TGTGCCAGCAGAGACCCGGGACATCAACGGAATGGGGCCAACGTCCTGACTTTC. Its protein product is CASRDPGHQRNGANVLTF.

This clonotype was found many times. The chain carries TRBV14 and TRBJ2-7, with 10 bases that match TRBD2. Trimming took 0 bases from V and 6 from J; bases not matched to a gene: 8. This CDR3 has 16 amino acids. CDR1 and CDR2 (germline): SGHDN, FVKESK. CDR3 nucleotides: TGTGCCAGCAGCCAAGAGGGCAGCGGGGGGGCCGGCGAGCAGTACTTC. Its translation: CASSQEGSGGAGEQYF.